Each of the 14 T cell receptor beta chains below was sequenced from the same sample in a study of T-cell reconstitution after alpha-beta-depleted transplantation in children. Unique molecular identifiers were incorporated when the TCRbeta library was constructed. TCRdb called the PCR reads again in MiXCR, with one record for every CDR3 protein. The sample shows about 260,000 distinct CDR3 sequences, 11% of them seen only once. This specimen was peripheral blood, taken 180 days after TCRalphabeta/CD19-depleted stem cell transplant. All receptors derive from a male patient aged 2-9 years who had a stem cell transplant for chronic granulomatous disease, so the T cells may come from the graft donor.

In this sample, this clonotype turned up a few times. The chain recombines TRBV18 with TRBJ2-5; no definite D call. The ends were cut back, 3 bases at V and 3 bases at J, with 11 bases in the middle. This CDR3 is built from 14 residues. Germline CDR1 KGHSH, CDR2 LQKENI. The chain's CDR3 is CASSPQNAKETQYF. CDR3 sequence (DNA): TGTGCCAGCTCACCCCAGAATGCTAAAGAGACCCAGTACTTC.

V is TRBV14 and J is TRBJ1-1, with 9 bases identical to TRBD1. The V segment lost 3 bases and the J segment 7 bases; nucleotides outside the gene matches: 12. The CDR3 loop spans 16 amino acids. Looked up from germline, CDR1 is SGHDN and CDR2 is FVKESK. CDR3 DNA sequence: TGTGCCAGCAGCCAGCAATACGGGACAGGGTTTGGTGAAGCTTTCTTT. It codes for CASSQQYGTGFGEAFF.

The rearrangement uses TRBV9 and TRBJ2-1; D is undetermined. The germline V gene has CDR1 SGDLS and CDR2 YYNGEE. Trimming shortened V by 2 bases and J by 6 bases, and 12 bases separated the two germline ends. This CDR3 has 14 amino acids. The CDR3 DNA is TGTGCCAGCAGCGTTTCTAGAAGCCTCAATGAGCAGTTCTTC. Translation gives CASSVSRSLNEQFF.

This clonotype was detected ten times or more. The J gene is TRBJ2-4, the V gene TRBV20-1; 10 bases are shared with TRBD2. The germline gives CDR1 DFQATT, CDR2 SNEGSKA (reference sequence). V lost 1 base to trimming and J lost 9 bases; unmatched junction nucleotides: 9. The CDR3 length is 15 residues. CDR3 sequence: CSARGPAGGPGIQYF. CDR3 in DNA: TGCAGTGCTAGAGGCCCAGCGGGAGGGCCGGGCATTCAGTACTTC.

This clonotype came up many times. The V gene is TRBV3-1, the J gene TRBJ1-4; D is perhaps TRBD1 (5 bases). This CDR3 is 11 amino acids long. CDR1 is LGHDT, CDR2 YNNKEL, per germline (reference sequence). V lost 3 bases to trimming and J lost 14 bases, with 10 bases between them. The CDR3 here is CASSQGTALFF. The CDR3 DNA sequence: TGTGCCAGCAGCCAGGGGACGGCGCTGTTTTTT.

In this sample, this clonotype turned up many times. The rearrangement joins TRBV28 to TRBJ2-1; possibly TRBD2 for D (6 bases). V shed 8 bases and J shed 5 bases, with 19 bases lying between them. The germline gives CDR1 MDHEN, CDR2 SYDVKM. This CDR3 is built from 15 residues. Here the CDR3 DNA reads TGTGCCAGCGAAGAACCACGGGAGAGTGACAATGAGCAGTTCTTC. As protein: CASEEPRESDNEQFF.

As regards this clonotype: One junction end does not reproduce the germline sequence, and a read error may be involved. The chain carries TRBV7-9 and TRBJ2-7, with 12 positions matching TRBD1. The CDR3 contains 14 residues. Germline V gene lookup returns CDR1 SEHNR and CDR2 FQNEAQ (reference sequence). CDR3 protein: CPSSSRDRGHEQYF. In DNA form, the CDR3 reads TGTCCCAGCAGCTCCCGGGACAGGGGGCACGAGCAGTACTTC.

This clonotype showed up many times. The chain combines TRBV7-2 with TRBJ2-3; TRBD1 is a possible D gene (5 bases). V lost 5 bases and J lost 0, with 18 bases in between. Looked up from germline, CDR1 is SGHTA and CDR2 is FQGNSA. The CDR3 loop spans 17 amino acids. CDR3 DNA: TGTGCCAGCAGCGGAATACAGGTTTGGCATAGCACAGATACGCAGTATTTT. It codes for CASSGIQVWHSTDTQYF.

On this clonotype: A much larger clone differs by one base, so this may be a read error. V is TRBV7-2 and J is TRBJ1-1; D gene unclear. The germline V gene has CDR1 SGHTA and CDR2 FQGNSA. The V end was cut by 2 bases, the J end by 6 bases, with 13 bases between. The CDR3 has 14 residues. Written as DNA, the CDR3 is TGTGCCAGCAGCTTACAGGTGGGGTACGCTGAAGCTTTCTTT. It is translated as CASSLQVGYAEAFF.

In this sample, this clonotype turned up many times. This chain connects TRBV5-1 to TRBJ1-5, with 7 bases matching TRBD1. With V trimmed by 4 bases and J by 2 bases, 9 bases remained unmatched. Germline-derived CDR1 and CDR2 are SGHRS and YFSETQ. The CDR3 extends over 16 amino acids. The CDR3 sequence: CASSPTTGNGNQPQHF. The CDR3 DNA follows: TGCGCCAGCAGCCCTACGACAGGGAATGGCAATCAGCCCCAGCATTTT.

This clonotype was recorded at least ten times. The genes are TRBV6-5 and TRBJ1-1; no firm D call. CDR1 and CDR2 (germline): MNHEY, SVGAGI. The CDR3 has 15 amino acids. V shed 0 bases and J shed 0 bases, with 8 bases lying between them. CDR3 sequence (DNA): TGTGCCAGCAGTTACTCGAATCTTCTGAACACTGAAGCTTTCTTT. Translating it yields CASSYSNLLNTEAFF.

In its sample, this clonotype was seen many times. The rearrangement joins TRBV27 to TRBJ2-1; 9 bases are a match to TRBD2. Per germline, CDR1 MNHEY and CDR2 SMNVEV (reference sequence). The CDR3 contains 16 residues. V gave up 6 bases and J gave up 4 bases; unmatched junction bases: 10. The CDR3 region is CASSLSSLAGYNEQFF. Written as DNA, the CDR3 is TGTGCCAGCAGCCTATCCTCCCTAGCGGGGTACAATGAGCAGTTCTTC.

This clonotype was recorded many times. The chain is built from TRBV2 and TRBJ2-5, with D uncertain. This CDR3 has 14 residues. The germline CDR1 and CDR2 sequences are SNHLY and FYNNEI. V was pared by 7 bases and J by 0 bases, with 12 bases between. DNA of the CDR3: TGTGCCAGCAAACCCGTGGGGAACCAAGAGACCCAGTACTTC. Translating gives CASKPVGNQETQYF.

This clonotype has at least ten counts. V gene TRBV20-1 combines with J gene TRBJ2-4; D is unresolved. The CDR3 spans 14 residues. CDR1 and CDR2 (germline): DFQATT, SNEGSKA (reference sequence). V was pared by 0 bases and J by 2 bases, with 8 bases between. CDR3 amino acids: CSARDLGPKNIQYF. Written as DNA, the CDR3 is TGCAGTGCTAGAGACTTGGGCCCCAAAAACATTCAGTACTTC.